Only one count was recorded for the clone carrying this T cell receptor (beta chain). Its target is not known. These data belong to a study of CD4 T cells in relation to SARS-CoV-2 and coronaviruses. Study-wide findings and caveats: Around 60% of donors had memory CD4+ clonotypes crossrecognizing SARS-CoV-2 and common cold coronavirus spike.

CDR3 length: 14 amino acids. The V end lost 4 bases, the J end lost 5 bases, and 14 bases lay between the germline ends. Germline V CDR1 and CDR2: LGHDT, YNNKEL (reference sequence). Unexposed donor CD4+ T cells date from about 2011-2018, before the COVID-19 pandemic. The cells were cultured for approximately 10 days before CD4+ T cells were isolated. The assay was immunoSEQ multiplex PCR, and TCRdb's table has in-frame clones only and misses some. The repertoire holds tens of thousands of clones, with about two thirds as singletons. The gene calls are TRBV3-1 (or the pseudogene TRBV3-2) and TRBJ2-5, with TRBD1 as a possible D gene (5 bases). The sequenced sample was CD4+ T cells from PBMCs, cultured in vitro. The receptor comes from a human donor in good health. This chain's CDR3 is CASSPTVQGETQYF. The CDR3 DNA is TGTGCCAGCAGCCCCACGGTTCAGGGTGAGACCCAGTACTTC.